This T cell receptor beta chain was sequenced in a study of blood T cells in healthy people across ages (dated by TCRdb to about 2015). The study in broad terms: In model experiments, template switching captured about one uniquely barcoded TCR beta cDNA molecule for every two T cells. Age-related changes in TCR beta repertoire diversity were measured in the study by deep sequencing normalized with unique cDNA molecular identifiers. Using the same blood draw, the study looked at two additional independent replicas of 1 million unique cDNA reads for two donors, one aged 18 to 30 and the other aged 80 or older. Four age groups were formed from the donors: young (average roughly 15 years), middle-aged (just under 40), aged (around 62) and long-lived (82). Donors of different ages were randomly distributed across sequencing lanes to avoid experimental bias. On the study overall, not on this receptor specifically: Compared with the aged group, the long-lived group had more naive CD4+ T cells, fewer expanded clones and increased TCR diversity, a pattern suggesting age selection. Estimates of total diversity from one million sequenced T cells were regarded as lower bounds and underestimates. Bulk unsorted PBMC profiling prevented conclusive comparison of naive and antigen-experienced compartments. Donor CMV infection status was unknown, potentially confounding age-related changes in expanded clonotypes. Observed TCR beta diversity per million T cells fell roughly linearly with age, and a significant reduction was already apparent by age about 43. A strong correlation was found between observed TCR beta diversity and the percentage of naive T cells measured by flow cytometry.

Systemically healthy Caucasian individuals from Russia, 39 in total and aged roughly 6 to 100 years, were included as donors. About 10 milliliters of peripheral blood were collected from each donor into EDTA-treated Vacutainer tubes. Ficoll-Paque density-gradient centrifugation was used to isolate PBMCs, with at least 6.5 million obtained per sample. Total RNA, at least 6 micrograms per sample, was extracted from PBMCs with Trizol reagent. The percentages of naive CD45RAhigh/CD27high T cells were determined by flow cytometry on a PBMC aliquot from every donor. About this clonotype: It has no known antigen specificity. No clone much larger than this one lies a single base away; base qualities are absent.

The CDR3 starts with the cysteine, ends with the phenylalanine, and has 14 residues. The DNA shown is the 42-base CDR3, in frame from base 1. As encoded in the germline V gene, CDR1 is SNHLY while CDR2 is FYNNEI. The protocol used for the library was 5' RACE. Sequencer: Illumina HiSeq 2500. The second PCR ran for roughly 7 to 11 cycles and used a J-beta primer mix along with a sample-barcoded 5' primer. Each TCR beta cDNA molecule received a unique molecular identifier from a template-switch 5' adaptor carrying 12 random nucleotides. Each sample yielded at least 3 million CDR3-containing paired-end reads. First-strand cDNA was synthesized from all RNA with the Mint cDNA synthesis kit, primed by a TRBC-specific oligonucleotide. Following uracil-DNA glycosylase treatment, a first 18-cycle PCR with universal primers M1SS and BC2_uni_R was performed on all cDNA. As for the original processing: For normalization, 1 million high-quality reads, each with a distinct molecular identifier, were randomly selected from each sample. Reads with shared molecular identifiers were discarded instead of being binned into consensus sequences. MiTCR, set to a Q25 quality threshold and the strictest error-elimination algorithm, was used for CDR3 identification, clonotype clustering and error correction. Lower-bound total TCR beta diversity was estimated with a nonparametric unseen species model using Euler transformation. The public reads were reanalyzed by TCRdb: fastp trimming at Q25, MiXCR alignment, in-frame beta chains only. Duplicate CDR3 protein sequences are folded into a single record with the most common DNA and genes. The V and J calls and clone size are TCRdb's, not the authors'. This sample lists about 780,000 distinct CDR3 sequences; about 45% were detected once. The ten largest make up 15% to 20% of the sample.

The V and J segments used are TRBV2 and TRBJ2-1; the D gene is possibly TRBD1, with 7 bases matching. The material sequenced was blood. The TCR sequence derives from a man at least 80 years old in good health. In nucleotide form, the sequence is TGTGCTCTGCCGCGGGAAGGGGGCTTCAATGAGCAGTTCTTC. Its coded protein is CALPREGGFNEQFF.